Below, 8 T cell receptor beta chains from the same sample are listed, as sequenced in a study of cytotoxic CD8 clonotypes in ibrutinib-treated CLL. The method was immunoSEQ multiplex PCR; TCRdb's version includes in-frame clones alone and lacks a portion of them. The table has fewer than 400,000 clones, over 55% seen once. The sample was PBMCs, taken after 36 months of ibrutinib treatment. Receptor source: a human donor with chronic lymphocytic leukemia.

A few counts support this clone. V usage is TRBV21-1 and J usage is TRBJ2-7; the DNA was not compared with TRBD2, the D call given in the table. TRBV21-1 is flagged as a pseudogene. There are 15 residues in the CDR3. CDR3 sequence (DNA): TGTGCCAGCAGCAAAGCTCAGCGGGTAGTCTACGAGCAGTACTTC. Residues: CASSKAQRVVYEQYF.

This clone was counted between two and nine times. This chain uses TRBV18 with TRBJ2-7; D is ambiguous. V was pared by 6 bases and J by 4 bases, with 22 bases between. The CDR3 spans 16 residues. Looked up from germline, CDR1 is KGHSH and CDR2 is LQKENI. The CDR3 DNA follows: TGTGCCAGCTCGCCTGTCCCCTGGCGTACTGTATACGAGCAGTACTTC. Amino acid sequence: CASSPVPWRTVYEQYF.

This chain joins TRBV29-1 and TRBJ2-7; 9 bases match TRBD1. Germline V gene data show CDR1 as SQVTM and CDR2 as ANQGSEA. The junction had 4 bases not matched to a gene; V was cut back by 7 bases and J by 0 bases. The CDR3 loop spans 13 amino acids. The CDR3 DNA is TGCAGCGGGGGGACAGGGAGCTCCTACGAGCAGTACTTC. It codes for CSGGTGSSYEQYF.

The rearrangement uses TRBV28 and TRBJ2-3, with D hard to call. Germline V gene data show CDR1 as MDHEN and CDR2 as SYDVKM. The CDR3 consists of 12 residues. V was shortened by 9 bases and J by 1 base, with 8 bases between the two germline ends. The CDR3 reads CASRVRTDTQYF. In DNA, the CDR3 is TGTGCCAGTAGGGTGCGCACAGATACGCAGTATTTT.

This clone was detected a few times. This chain uses TRBV27 with TRBJ1-2; TRBD1 matches 9 bases. J lost 4 bases, V lost 4 bases, and 7 bases had no gene match. This CDR3 has 15 amino acids. The germline gives CDR1 MNHEY, CDR2 SMNVEV (reference sequence). As DNA, the CDR3 is TGTGCCAGCAGTTCCTGGACAGGGGTGCCCTATGGCTACACCTTC. It encodes CASSSWTGVPYGYTF.

On this clone itself: Other DNA sequences in the same sample also yield this CDR3. The chain has TRBV7-9 and TRBJ2-2; no definite D call. CDR1 is SEHNR, CDR2 FQNEAQ, per germline (reference sequence). The V gene lost 2 bases and the J gene lost 4 bases, with 5 bases spanning the gap. This CDR3 is 13 amino acids long. This CDR3 reads CASSLRVTGELFF. In DNA form, the CDR3 reads TGTGCCAGCAGCTTACGGGTCACCGGGGAGCTGTTTTTT.

The chain recombines TRBV9 with TRBJ2-1; 11 nucleotides match TRBD2. The CDR3 runs to 17 residues. The germline V gene encodes CDR1 SGDLS and CDR2 YYNGEE. J lost 7 bases, V lost 4 bases, and 13 bases had no gene match. Here the CDR3 reads CASSPTLLAGVSNEQFF. The CDR3 DNA is TGTGCCAGCAGCCCAACATTACTAGCGGGAGTGTCAAATGAGCAGTTCTTC.

The rearrangement links TRBV11-2 to TRBJ2-5; D perhaps matches TRBD1 (6 bases). V lost 2 bases to trimming and J lost 2 bases, with 15 bases between them. The germline gives CDR1 SGHAT, CDR2 FQNNGV. The CDR3 covers 16 residues. CDR3 sequence (DNA): TGTGCCAGCAGCTTATTTCAGGGGCGGGTACAAGAGACCCAGTACTTC. It codes for CASSLFQGRVQETQYF.